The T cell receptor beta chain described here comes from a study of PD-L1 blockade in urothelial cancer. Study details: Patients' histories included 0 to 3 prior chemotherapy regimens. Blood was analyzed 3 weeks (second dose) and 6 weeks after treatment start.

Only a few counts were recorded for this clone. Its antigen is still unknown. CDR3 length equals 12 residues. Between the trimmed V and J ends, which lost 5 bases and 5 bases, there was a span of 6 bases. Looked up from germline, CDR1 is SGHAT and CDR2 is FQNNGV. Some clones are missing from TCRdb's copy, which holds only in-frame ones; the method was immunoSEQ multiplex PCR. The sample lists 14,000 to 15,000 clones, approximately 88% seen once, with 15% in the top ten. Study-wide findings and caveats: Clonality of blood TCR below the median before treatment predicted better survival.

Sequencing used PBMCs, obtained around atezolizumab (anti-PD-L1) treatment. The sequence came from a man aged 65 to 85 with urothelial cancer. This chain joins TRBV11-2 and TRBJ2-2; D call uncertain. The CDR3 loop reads CASSHRTGELFF. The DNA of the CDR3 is TGTGCCAGCAGCCACAGAACCGGGGAGCTGTTTTTT.